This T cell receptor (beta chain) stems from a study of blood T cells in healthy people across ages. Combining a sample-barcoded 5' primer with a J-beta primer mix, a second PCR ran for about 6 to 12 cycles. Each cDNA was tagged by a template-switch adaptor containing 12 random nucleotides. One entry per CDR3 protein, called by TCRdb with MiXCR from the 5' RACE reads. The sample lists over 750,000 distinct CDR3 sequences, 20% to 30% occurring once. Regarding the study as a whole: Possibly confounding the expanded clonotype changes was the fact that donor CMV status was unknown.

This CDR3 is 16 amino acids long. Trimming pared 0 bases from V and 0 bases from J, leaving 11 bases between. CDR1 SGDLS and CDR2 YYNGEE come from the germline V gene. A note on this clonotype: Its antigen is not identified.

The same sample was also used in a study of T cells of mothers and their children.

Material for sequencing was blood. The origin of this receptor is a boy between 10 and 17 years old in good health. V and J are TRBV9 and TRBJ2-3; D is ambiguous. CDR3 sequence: CASSVETSPSTDTQYF. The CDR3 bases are TGTGCCAGCAGCGTAGAAACGAGTCCTAGCACAGATACGCAGTATTTT.